This TCR beta chain is from a study of tumor-infiltrating lymphocytes in primary liver carcinoma. To note about this clonotype: Its antigen is as yet unknown. One end of the junction fails to match germline, which may point to a read error.

This CDR3 is built from 10 residues. The germline V gene encodes CDR1 SGHRS and CDR2 YFSETQ. Co-extraction yielded RNA and DNA from about 20-30 mg of unsorted bulk tissue. Priming with a constant-region primer yielded TCR beta cDNA from 400 to 500 ng total RNA. Three nested multiplex PCR rounds, a slightly modified ARM-PCR, produced the libraries for TCR beta. In the first two PCR rounds, TRBV1-TRBV30 forward primers were paired with a C-beta reverse primer, and each round lasted around 10 cycles. TCRdb reprocessed the multiplex PCR reads via MiXCR and lists one record per CDR3 protein. The sample lists about 35,000 distinct CDR3 sequences, roughly 80% occurring once. Points from the study as a whole: In tumor-adjacent and tumor-blood pairs, overlap was lower than in tumor region pairs.

The clonotype comes from a man between 40 and 49 years old with primary liver carcinoma and hepatitis B virus infection. This chain links TRBV5-1 with TRBJ2-7; D might be TRBD1 (5 bases). Specimen: liver tumor tissue from sampling region 4. Subset meaning: tumor region T4, right-lateral pole. The CDR3 nucleotides read TGCGCCAACAACTTCATGGGAAGGGGCTTC. Protein sequence: CANNFMGRGF.